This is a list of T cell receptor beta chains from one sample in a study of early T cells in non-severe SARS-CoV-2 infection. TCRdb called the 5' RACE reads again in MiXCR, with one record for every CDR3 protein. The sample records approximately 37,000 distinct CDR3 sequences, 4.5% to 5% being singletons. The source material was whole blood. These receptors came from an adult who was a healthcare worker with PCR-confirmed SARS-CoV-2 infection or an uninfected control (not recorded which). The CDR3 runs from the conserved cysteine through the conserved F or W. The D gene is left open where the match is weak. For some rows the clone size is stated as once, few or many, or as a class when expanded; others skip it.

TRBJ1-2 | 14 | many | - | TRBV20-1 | CSAAHREGNYGYTF | TGCAGTGCTGCACACAGGGAGGGGAACTATGGCTACACCTTC
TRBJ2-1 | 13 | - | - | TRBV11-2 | CASSLSPDNEQFF | TGTGCCAGCAGCTTATCCCCCGACAATGAGCAGTTCTTC
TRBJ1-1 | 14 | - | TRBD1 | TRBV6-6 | CASSPGGWNTEAFF | TGTGCCAGCAGTCCAGGGGGCTGGAACACTGAAGCTTTCTTT
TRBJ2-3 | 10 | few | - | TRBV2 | CASTSDTQYF | TGTGCCAGCACCTCAGATACGCAGTATTTT
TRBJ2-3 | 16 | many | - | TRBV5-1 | CASSLDGALGTDTQYF | TGCGCCAGCAGCTTGGATGGAGCCCTCGGCACAGATACGCAGTATTTT
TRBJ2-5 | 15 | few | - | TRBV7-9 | CASSPQSGRQETQYF | TGTGCCAGCAGCCCCCAGAGTGGGAGACAAGAGACCCAGTACTTC
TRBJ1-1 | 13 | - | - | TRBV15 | CATSRAGDTEAFF | TGTGCCACCAGCAGAGCGGGCGACACTGAAGCTTTCTTT
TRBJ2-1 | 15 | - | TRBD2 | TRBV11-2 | CASSLLSGAYNEQFF | TGTGCCAGCAGCTTACTTAGCGGGGCGTACAATGAGCAGTTCTTC
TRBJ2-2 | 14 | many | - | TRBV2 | CASSEMGANGELFF | TGTGCCAGCAGTGAGATGGGGGCCAACGGGGAGCTGTTTTTT
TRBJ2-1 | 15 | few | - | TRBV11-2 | CASSLLATSYNEQFF | TGTGCCAGCAGCTTACTAGCGACTTCCTACAATGAGCAGTTCTTC